The 6 T cell receptor beta chains below were found in one sample sequenced in a study of breast tumors, draining lymph nodes, adjacent tissues. MiXCR was run by TCRdb on the multiplex PCR reads, yielding one entry per CDR3 protein. Found here are tens of thousands of distinct CDR3 sequences, over 25% of them singletons; the top ten hold over 8%. The lymph nodes were axillary draining lymph nodes from breast cancer patients. Sequencing was done on a sample of axillary lymph node tissue. These receptors came from a female donor with breast cancer. Some clones in this sample may be carry-over from other donors' samples.

This clonotype was counted between two and nine times. Given a much more abundant clone one base away, this may be a read error. The rearrangement uses TRBV5-5 and TRBJ1-5; tentatively, D is TRBD1 (5 bases). Germline V gene data show CDR1 as SGHKS and CDR2 as YYEKEE (reference sequence). This CDR3 has 13 amino acids. The V gene lost 4 bases and the J gene lost 6 bases, with 11 bases spanning the gap. In DNA form, the CDR3 reads TGTGCCAGCAGCCTTGACAGAACTCAGCCCCAGCATTTT. This sequence encodes CASSLDRTQPQHF.

This clonotype was seen at least ten times. The rearrangement joins TRBV15 to TRBJ2-5; tentatively, D is TRBD1 (8 bases). This CDR3 comprises 15 residues. Per germline, CDR1 LNHNV and CDR2 YYDKDF (reference sequence). With 5 bases removed from V and 3 bases from J, the gap between germline ends came to 16 bases. CDR3 bases: TGTGCCACCAGCCTAGGACAGGGAGGGGAAGAGACCCAGTACTTC. It specifies CATSLGQGGEETQYF.

This clonotype was seen at least ten times. The genes are TRBV20-1 and TRBJ1-3; D is possibly TRBD1 (6 bases). The V end lost 5 bases, the J end lost 5 bases, and 22 bases lay between the germline ends. Germline CDR1 and CDR2: DFQATT and SNEGSKA (reference sequence). This CDR3 contains 16 residues. The CDR3 DNA follows: TGCAGTGCTGCCGAGATACAGGGCTCATTTAGAAACACCATATATTTT. Protein sequence: CSAAEIQGSFRNTIYF.

This clonotype was recorded only once. The chain combines TRBV20-1 with TRBJ2-7; 11 nucleotides line up with TRBD2. Germline CDR1 reads DFQATT; CDR2 reads SNEGSKA (reference sequence). CDR3 length equals 15 residues. With V trimmed by 8 bases and J by 0 bases, 9 bases remained unmatched. CDR3 DNA sequence: TGCAGTTCCTACCCCGGGACTAGCGGCTCCTACGAGCAGTACTTC. Translating gives CSSYPGTSGSYEQYF.

This clonotype has ten or more counts. The rearrangement joins TRBV6-5 to TRBJ2-7; the match to TRBD2 covers 10 bases. Looked up from germline, CDR1 is MNHEY and CDR2 is SVGAGI. This CDR3 spans 19 amino acids. After removal of 5 bases from V and 4 bases from J, the junction contained 20 bases not matched to a gene. CDR3 nucleotides: TGTGCCAGCAGTCACCGTCCCCCCTCTAGCGGGAGAGAGTTGTACGAGCAGTACTTC. Amino acids: CASSHRPPSSGRELYEQYF.

V and J are TRBV20-1 and TRBJ2-3, with 7 nucleotides matching TRBD1. This CDR3 comprises 14 residues. Germline CDR1 DFQATT, CDR2 SNEGSKA (reference sequence). V trimming: 5 bases; J trimming: 3 bases; junction bases outside the gene matches: 8. CDR3 nucleotide sequence: TGCAGTGCTCGCCGACAGGGCGGTACAGATACGCAGTATTTT. Its protein product is CSARRQGGTDTQYF.